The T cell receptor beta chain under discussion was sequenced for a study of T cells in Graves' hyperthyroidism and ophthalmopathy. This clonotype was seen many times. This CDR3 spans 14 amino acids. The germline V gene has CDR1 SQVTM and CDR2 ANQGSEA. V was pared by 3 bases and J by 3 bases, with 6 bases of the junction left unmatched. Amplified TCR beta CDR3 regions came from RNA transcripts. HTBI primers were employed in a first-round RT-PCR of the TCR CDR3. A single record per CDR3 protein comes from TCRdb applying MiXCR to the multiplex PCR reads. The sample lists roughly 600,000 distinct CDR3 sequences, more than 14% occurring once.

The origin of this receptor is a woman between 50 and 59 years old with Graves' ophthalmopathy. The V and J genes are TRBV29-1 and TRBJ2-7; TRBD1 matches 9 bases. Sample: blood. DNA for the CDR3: TGCAGCGTTGAGCCGGGACAGGGAGGCTACGAGCAGTACTTC. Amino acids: CSVEPGQGGYEQYF.